The sequence of this T cell receptor beta chain was determined in a study of cytomegalovirus exposure and HLA in healthy donors. The study, taken as a whole, reports: In a later analysis, several top co-occurrence clusters appeared linked to parvovirus B19, influenza, CMV and Epstein-Barr virus. The sole available immune exposure information was CMV serostatus. Associated with HLA alleles at 0.05 false discovery rate in a later analysis were over 15,000 TCR beta sequences.

In the PCR, 60 Vbeta and 13 Jbeta primers were used. Sequencing used immunoSEQ multiplex PCR; TCRdb keeps in-frame clones, though not all of them. The table shows 120,000 to 150,000 clones, with approximately 79% occurring only once. Healthy bone marrow donors formed the donor group. As regards this clone: Its antigen remains unidentified.

The CDR3 spans 18 residues. Looked up from germline, CDR1 is SGHRS and CDR2 is YFSETQ. The V gene lost 1 base and the J gene lost 0 bases, with 17 bases spanning the gap. Material: PBMCs. The origin of this receptor is a woman in her thirties in good health and CMV-seronegative. V usage is TRBV5-1 and J usage is TRBJ1-3; a weak D match, TRBD1 (6 bases). CDR3 loop: CASSLTGTSYSSGNTIYF. The DNA of the CDR3 is TGCGCCAGCAGCTTGACTGGGACATCTTATTCCTCTGGAAACACCATATATTTT.